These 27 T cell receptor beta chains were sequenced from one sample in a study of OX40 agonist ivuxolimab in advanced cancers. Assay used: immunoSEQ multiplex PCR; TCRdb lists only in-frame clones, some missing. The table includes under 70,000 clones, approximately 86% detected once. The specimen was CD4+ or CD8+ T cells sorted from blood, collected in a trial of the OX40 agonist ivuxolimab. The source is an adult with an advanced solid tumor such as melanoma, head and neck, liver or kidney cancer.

The CDR3 is CASSSPGTDTQYF. The CDR3 DNA follows: TGTGCCAGCAGCTCACCCGGGACAGATACGCAGTATTTT. The V gene is TRBV5-4, the J gene TRBJ2-3, with unresolved D. Trimming removed 3 bases at V and 3 bases at J, with 8 bases between. CDR1 and CDR2 (germline): SGHNT, YYREEE (reference sequence). The CDR3 spans 13 residues. The full variable domain, rest sourced from reference TRBV5-4 and TRBJ2-3, is ETGVTQSPTHLIKTRGQQVTLRCSSQSGHNTVSWYQQALGQGPQFIFQYYREEENGRGNFPPRFSGLQFPNYSSELNVNALELDDSALYLCASSSPGTDTQYFGPGTRLTVL.

The CDR3 loop is CASSMDFYGYTF. The CDR3 region has the DNA TGTGCCAGCAGCATGGACTTCTATGGCTACACCTTC. The V gene is TRBV5-6, the J gene TRBJ1-2; no firm D call. From germline, CDR1 is SGHDT and CDR2 YYEEEE. Trimming stripped 4 bases from V and 4 bases from J, with 8 bases between. The CDR3 extends over 12 amino acids.

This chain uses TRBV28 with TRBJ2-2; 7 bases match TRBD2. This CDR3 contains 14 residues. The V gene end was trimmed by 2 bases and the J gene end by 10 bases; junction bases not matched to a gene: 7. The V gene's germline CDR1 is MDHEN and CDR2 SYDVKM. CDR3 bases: TGTGCCAGCAGTTTAAGGGCTAGCGGTGTGGAGCTGTTTTTT. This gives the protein CASSLRASGVELFF. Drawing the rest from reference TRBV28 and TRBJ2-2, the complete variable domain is DVKVTQSSRYLVKRTGEKVFLECVQDMDHENMFWYRQDPGLGLRLIYFSYDVKMKEKGDIPEGYSVSREKKERFSLILESASTNQTSMYLCASSLRASGVELFFGEGSRLTVL.

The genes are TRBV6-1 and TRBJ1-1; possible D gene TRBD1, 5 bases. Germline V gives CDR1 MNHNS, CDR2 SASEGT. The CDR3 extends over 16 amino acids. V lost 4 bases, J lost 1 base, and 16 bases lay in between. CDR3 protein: CASSAGGWSQNTEAFF. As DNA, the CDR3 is TGTGCCAGCAGTGCCGGGGGGTGGTCCCAGAACACTGAAGCTTTCTTT.

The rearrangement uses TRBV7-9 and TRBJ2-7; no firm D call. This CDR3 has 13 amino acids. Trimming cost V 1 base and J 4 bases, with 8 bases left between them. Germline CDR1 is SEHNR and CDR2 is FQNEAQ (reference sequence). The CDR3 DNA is TGTGCCAGCAGCTTAGGAATCGGATACGAGCAGTACTTC. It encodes CASSLGIGYEQYF.

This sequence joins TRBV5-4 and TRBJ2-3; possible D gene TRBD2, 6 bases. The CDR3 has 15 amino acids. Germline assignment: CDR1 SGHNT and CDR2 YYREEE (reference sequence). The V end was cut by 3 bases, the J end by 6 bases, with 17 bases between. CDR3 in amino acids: CASSSRDSMGDTQYF. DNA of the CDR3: TGTGCCAGCAGCTCCCGGGACTCGATGGGGGATACGCAGTATTTT.

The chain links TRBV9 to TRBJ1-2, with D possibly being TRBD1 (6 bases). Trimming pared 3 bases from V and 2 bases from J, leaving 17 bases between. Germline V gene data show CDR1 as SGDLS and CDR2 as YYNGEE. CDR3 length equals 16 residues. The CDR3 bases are TGTGCCAGCAGCGCGCCTCGACAGGCTGAAAACTATGGCTACACCTTC. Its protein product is CASSAPRQAENYGYTF.

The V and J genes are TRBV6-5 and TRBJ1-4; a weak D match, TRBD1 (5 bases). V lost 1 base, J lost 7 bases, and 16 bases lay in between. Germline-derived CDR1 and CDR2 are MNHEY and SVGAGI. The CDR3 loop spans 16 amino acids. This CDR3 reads CASSYFRAGTGEKLFF. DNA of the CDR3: TGTGCCAGCAGTTACTTCCGGGCAGGGACGGGTGAAAAACTGTTTTTT.

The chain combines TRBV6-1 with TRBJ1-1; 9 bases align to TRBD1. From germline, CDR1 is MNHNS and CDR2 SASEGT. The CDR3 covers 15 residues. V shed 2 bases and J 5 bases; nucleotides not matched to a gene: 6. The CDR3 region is CASSERDRVWTEAFF. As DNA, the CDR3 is TGTGCCAGCAGTGAAAGGGACAGGGTGTGGACTGAAGCTTTCTTT.

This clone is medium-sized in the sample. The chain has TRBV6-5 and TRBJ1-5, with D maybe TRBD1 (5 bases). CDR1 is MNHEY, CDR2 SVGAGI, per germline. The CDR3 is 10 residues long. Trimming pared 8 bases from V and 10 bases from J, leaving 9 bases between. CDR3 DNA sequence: TGTGCCAGCGGGGACCCCCCCCAGCATTTT. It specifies CASGDPPQHF.

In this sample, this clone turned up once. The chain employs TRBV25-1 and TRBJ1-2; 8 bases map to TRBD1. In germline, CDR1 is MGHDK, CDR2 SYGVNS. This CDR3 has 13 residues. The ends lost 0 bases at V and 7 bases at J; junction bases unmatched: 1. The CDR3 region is CASSEYRGRGYTF. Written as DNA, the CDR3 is TGTGCCAGCAGTGAATACAGGGGGCGTGGCTACACCTTC.

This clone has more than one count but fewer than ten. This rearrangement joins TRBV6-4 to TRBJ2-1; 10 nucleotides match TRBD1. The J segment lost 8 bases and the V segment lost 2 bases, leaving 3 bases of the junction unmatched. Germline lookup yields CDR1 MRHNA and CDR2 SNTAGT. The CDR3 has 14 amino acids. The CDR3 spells CASSDPGTGDEQFF. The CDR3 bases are TGTGCCAGCAGTGACCCTGGGACAGGGGATGAGCAGTTCTTC.

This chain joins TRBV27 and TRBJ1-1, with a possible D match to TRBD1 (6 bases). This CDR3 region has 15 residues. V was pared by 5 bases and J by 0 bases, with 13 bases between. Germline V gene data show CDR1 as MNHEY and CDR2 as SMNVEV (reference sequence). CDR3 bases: TGTGCCAGCAGTCCTCTAGGGGGGATGAACACTGAAGCTTTCTTT. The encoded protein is CASSPLGGMNTEAFF.

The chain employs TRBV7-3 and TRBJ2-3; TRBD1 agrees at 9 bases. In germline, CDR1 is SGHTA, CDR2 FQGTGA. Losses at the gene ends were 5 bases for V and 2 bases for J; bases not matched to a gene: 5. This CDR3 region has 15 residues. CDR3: CASSGTGGSTDTQYF. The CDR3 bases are TGTGCCAGCAGCGGTACAGGGGGCTCCACAGATACGCAGTATTTT.

The CDR3 is CASSATGGEAFF. The CDR3 bases are TGTGCCAGCAGCGCCACAGGGGGGGAAGCTTTCTTT. The V call is TRBV9, the J call TRBJ1-1; TRBD1 agrees at 8 bases. Germline lookup yields CDR1 SGDLS and CDR2 YYNGEE. The CDR3 length is 12 residues. The J segment lost 8 bases and the V segment lost 3 bases, leaving 3 bases of the junction unmatched.

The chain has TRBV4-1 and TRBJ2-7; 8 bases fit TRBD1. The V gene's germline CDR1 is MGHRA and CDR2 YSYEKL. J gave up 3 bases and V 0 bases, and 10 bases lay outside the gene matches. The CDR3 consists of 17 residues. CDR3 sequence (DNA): TGCGCCAGCAGCCAAGACCCAGTCCAGGGGGCGAACTACGAGCAGTACTTC. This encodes CASSQDPVQGANYEQYF.

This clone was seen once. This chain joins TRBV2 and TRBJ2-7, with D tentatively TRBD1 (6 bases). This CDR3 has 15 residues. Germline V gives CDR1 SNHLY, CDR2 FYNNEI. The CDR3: CGTQSPQQGTYEQYF. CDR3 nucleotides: TGTGGCACACAGAGCCCTCAGCAGGGGACGTACGAGCAGTACTTC.

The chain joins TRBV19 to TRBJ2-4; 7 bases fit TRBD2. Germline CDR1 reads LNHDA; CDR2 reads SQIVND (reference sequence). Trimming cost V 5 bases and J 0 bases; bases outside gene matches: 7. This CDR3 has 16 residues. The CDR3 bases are TGTGCCAGTAGTGGGGGGGATTTAATAGCCAAAAACATTCAGTACTTC. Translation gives CASSGGDLIAKNIQYF. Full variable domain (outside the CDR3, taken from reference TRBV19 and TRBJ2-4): DGGITQSPKYLFRKEGQNVTLSCEQNLNHDAMYWYRQDPGQGLRLIYYSQIVNDFQKGDIAEGYSVSREKKESFPLTVTSAQKNPTAFYLCASSGGDLIAKNIQYFGAGTRLSVL.

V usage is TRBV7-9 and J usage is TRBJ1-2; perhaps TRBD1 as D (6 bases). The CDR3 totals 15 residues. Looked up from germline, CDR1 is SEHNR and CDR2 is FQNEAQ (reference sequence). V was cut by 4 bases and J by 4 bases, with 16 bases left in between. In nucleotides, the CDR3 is TGTGCCAGCAGCTCCATGGGGGGCGCCCCCTATGGCTACACCTTC. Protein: CASSSMGGAPYGYTF.

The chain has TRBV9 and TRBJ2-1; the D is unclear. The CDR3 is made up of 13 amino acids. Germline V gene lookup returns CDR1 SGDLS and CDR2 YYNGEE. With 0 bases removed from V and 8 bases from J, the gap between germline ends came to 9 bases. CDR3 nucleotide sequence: TGTGCCAGCAGCGTAGGGGGTGGCGATGAGCAGTTCTTC. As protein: CASSVGGGDEQFF. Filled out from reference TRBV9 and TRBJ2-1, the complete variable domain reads DSGVTQTPKHLITATGQRVTLRCSPRSGDLSVYWYQQSLDQGLQFLIQYYNGEERAKGNILERFSAQQFPDLHSELNLSSLELGDSALYFCASSVGGGDEQFFGPGTRLTVL.

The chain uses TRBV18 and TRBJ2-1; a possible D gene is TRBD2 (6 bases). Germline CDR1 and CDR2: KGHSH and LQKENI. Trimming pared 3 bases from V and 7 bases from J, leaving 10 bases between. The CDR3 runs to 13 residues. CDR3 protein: CASSPPAGNEQFF. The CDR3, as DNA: TGTGCCAGCTCACCTCCCGCGGGGAATGAGCAGTTCTTC.

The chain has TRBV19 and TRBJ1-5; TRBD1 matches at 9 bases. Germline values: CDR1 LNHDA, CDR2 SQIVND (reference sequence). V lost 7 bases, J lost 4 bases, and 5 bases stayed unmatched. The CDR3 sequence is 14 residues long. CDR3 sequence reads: CASTPGTGNQPQHF. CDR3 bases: TGTGCCAGTACCCCAGGGACAGGGAATCAGCCCCAGCATTTT.

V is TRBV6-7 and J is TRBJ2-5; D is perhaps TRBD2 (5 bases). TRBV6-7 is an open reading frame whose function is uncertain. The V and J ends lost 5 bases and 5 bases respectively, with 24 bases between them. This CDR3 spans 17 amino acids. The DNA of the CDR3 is TGTGCCAGCAGTGATACGTACGGGATCACCGTCGACGAGACCCAGTACTTC. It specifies CASSDTYGITVDETQYF.

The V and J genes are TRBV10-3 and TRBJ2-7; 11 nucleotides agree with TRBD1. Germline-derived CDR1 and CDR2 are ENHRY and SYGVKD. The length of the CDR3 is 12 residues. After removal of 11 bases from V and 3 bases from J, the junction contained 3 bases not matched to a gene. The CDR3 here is CAAGQGDYEQYF. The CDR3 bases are TGTGCCGCGGGACAGGGGGACTACGAGCAGTACTTC.

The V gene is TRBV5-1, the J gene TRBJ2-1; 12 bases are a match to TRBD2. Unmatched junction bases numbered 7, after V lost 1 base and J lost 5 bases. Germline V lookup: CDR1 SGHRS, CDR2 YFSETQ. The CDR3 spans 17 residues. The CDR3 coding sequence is TGCGCCAGCAGCTTGTCCCTAGCGGGGGGGCGAGACAATGAGCAGTTCTTC. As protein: CASSLSLAGGRDNEQFF.

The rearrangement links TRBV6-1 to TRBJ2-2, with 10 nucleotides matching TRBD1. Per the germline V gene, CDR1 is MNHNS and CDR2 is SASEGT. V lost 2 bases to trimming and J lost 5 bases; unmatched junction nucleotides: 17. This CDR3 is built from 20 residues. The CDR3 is CASSELIGWGGQGLTGELFF. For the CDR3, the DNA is TGTGCCAGCAGTGAACTAATTGGGTGGGGGGGACAGGGGTTGACCGGGGAGCTGTTTTTT.

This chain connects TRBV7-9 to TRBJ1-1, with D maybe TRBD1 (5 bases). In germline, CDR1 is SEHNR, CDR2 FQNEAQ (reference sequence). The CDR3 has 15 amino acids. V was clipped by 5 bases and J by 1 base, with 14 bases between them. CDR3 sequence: CASSIGEWTNTEAFF. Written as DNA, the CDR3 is TGTGCCAGCAGCATAGGGGAATGGACGAACACTGAAGCTTTCTTT.